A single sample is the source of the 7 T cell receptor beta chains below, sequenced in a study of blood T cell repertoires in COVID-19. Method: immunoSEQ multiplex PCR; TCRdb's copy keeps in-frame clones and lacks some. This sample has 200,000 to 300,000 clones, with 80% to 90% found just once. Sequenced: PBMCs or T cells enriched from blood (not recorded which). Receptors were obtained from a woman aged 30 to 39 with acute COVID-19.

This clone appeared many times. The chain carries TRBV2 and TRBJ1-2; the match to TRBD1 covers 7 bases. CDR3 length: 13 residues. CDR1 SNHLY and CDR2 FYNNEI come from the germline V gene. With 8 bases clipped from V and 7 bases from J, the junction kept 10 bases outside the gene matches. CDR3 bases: TGTGCCAGCGGAACAACAGGGGATTCTGGCTACACCTTC. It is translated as CASGTTGDSGYTF.

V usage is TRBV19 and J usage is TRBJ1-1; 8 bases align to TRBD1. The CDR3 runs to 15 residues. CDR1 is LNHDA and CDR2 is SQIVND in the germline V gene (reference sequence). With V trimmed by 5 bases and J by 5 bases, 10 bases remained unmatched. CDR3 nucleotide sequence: TGTGCCAGTAGTTGGACAGGGTCAAGAGGTACTGAAGCTTTCTTT. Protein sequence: CASSWTGSRGTEAFF.

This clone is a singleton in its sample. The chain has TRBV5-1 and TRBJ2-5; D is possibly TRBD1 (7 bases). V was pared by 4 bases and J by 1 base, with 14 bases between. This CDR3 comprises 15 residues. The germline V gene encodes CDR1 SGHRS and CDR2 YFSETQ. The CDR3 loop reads CASSPGDRTQETQYF. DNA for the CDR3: TGCGCCAGCAGCCCGGGGGACAGAACCCAAGAGACCCAGTACTTC.

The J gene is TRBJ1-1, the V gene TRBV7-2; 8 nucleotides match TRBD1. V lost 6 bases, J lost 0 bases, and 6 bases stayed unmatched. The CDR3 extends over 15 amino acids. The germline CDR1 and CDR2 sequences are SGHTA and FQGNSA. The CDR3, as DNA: TGTGCCAGCAGTCCTCGGACAGGGCTGAACACTGAAGCTTTCTTT. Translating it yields CASSPRTGLNTEAFF.

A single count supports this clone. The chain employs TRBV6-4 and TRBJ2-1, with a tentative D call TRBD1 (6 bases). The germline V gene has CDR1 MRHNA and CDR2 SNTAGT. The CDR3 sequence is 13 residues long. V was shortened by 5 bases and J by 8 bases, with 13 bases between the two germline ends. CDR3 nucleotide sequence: TGTGCCAGCAGTATCAGCAGGGGTTATGAGCAGTTCTTC. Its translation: CASSISRGYEQFF.

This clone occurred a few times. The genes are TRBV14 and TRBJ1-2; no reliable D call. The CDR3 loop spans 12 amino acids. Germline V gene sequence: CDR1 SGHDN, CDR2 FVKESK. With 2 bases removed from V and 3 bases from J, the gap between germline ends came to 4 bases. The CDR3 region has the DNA TGTGCCAGCAGCCAATATGACTATGGCTACACCTTC. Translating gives CASSQYDYGYTF.

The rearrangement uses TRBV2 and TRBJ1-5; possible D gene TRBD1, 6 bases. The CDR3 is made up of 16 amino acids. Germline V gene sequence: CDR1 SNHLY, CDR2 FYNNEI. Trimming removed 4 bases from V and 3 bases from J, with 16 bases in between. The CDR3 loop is CASSGLRGSDNQPQHF. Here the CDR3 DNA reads TGTGCCAGCAGTGGCCTCAGGGGCTCGGACAATCAGCCCCAGCATTTT. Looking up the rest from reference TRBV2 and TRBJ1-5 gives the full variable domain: EPEVTQTPSHQVTQMGQEVILRCVPISNHLYFYWYRQILGQKVEFLVSFYNNEISEKSEIFDDQFSVERPDGSNFTLKIRSTKLEDSAMYFCASSGLRGSDNQPQHFGDGTRLSIL.